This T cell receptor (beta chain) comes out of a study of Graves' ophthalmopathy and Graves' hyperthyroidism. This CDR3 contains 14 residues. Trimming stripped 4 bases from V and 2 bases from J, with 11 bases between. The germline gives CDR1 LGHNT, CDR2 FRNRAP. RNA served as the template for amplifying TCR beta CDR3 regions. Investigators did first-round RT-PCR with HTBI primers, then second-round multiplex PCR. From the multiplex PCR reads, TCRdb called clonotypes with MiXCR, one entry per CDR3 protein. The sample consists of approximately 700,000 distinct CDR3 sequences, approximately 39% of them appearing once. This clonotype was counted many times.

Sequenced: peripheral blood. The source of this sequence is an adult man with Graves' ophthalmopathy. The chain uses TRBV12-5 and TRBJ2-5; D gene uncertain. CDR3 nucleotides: TGTGCTAGTGGTTGGACGGTTAAGCAAGAGACCCAGTACTTC. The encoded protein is CASGWTVKQETQYF.